These T cell receptor beta chains were read from a single sample in a study of monozygotic twins with cystic fibrosis. Profiling relied on immunoSEQ multiplex PCR, and the TCRdb table lists in-frame clones only, not all of them. The table has tens of thousands of clones, over 75% seen once. The specimen was blood. These receptors were collected from a girl aged 2 to 9 with cystic fibrosis. The CDR3 runs from the conserved cysteine through the conserved F or W. Fields, in order: V gene, D gene, clone size, J gene, CDR3 DNA, CDR3 protein. The D gene is left open where the match is weak. The size entry is marked missing in some rows and otherwise reads once, few, many or a size class.

v_call: TRBV7-2; d_call: TRBD1; clone_size: -; j_call: TRBJ1-4; cdr3_nt: TGTGCCAGCAGCTTAACCTCCGGGACAGGGGGCGAAAAACTGTTTTTT; cdr3_aa: CASSLTSGTGGEKLFF
v_call: TRBV4-2; d_call: TRBD1; clone_size: few; j_call: TRBJ1-2; cdr3_nt: TGTGCCAGCAGCCAAGTTGTCGGGACAGCTAACTATGGCTACACCTTC; cdr3_aa: CASSQVVGTANYGYTF
v_call: TRBV10-3; d_call: -; clone_size: -; j_call: TRBJ2-7; cdr3_nt: TGTGCCATCAGTGAACGTGGACAGTTCGACGAGCAGTACTTC; cdr3_aa: CAISERGQFDEQYF
v_call: TRBV6-6; d_call: -; clone_size: -; j_call: TRBJ2-7; cdr3_nt: TGTGCCAGCAGCTCGTGGGGCTCCTACGAGCAGTACTTC; cdr3_aa: CASSSWGSYEQYF
v_call: TRBV7-6; d_call: TRBD2; clone_size: -; j_call: TRBJ2-2; cdr3_nt: TGTGCCAGCAGCTTATCGGGGGGAACCGGGGAGCTGTTTTTT; cdr3_aa: CASSLSGGTGELFF
v_call: TRBV5-1; d_call: TRBD2; clone_size: once; j_call: TRBJ2-1; cdr3_nt: TGCGCCAGCAGCTTTTCACTAGCGGGGGGTAGGGATGAGCAGTTCTTC; cdr3_aa: CASSFSLAGGRDEQFF
v_call: TRBV4-2; d_call: -; clone_size: -; j_call: TRBJ2-3; cdr3_nt: TGTGCCAGCAGCCAAGAGCTTGCGGGGGGGGGACAGGGAGATACGCAGTATTTT; cdr3_aa: CASSQELAGGGQGDTQYF
v_call: TRBV2; d_call: -; clone_size: -; j_call: TRBJ2-7; cdr3_nt: TGTGCCAGCAGTGTGGAGGCTTACGAGCAGTACTTC; cdr3_aa: CASSVEAYEQYF
v_call: TRBV5-1; d_call: -; clone_size: -; j_call: TRBJ1-6; cdr3_nt: TGCGCCAGCAGCTTTGGGGGAGGGGAGAATTCACCCCTCCACTTT; cdr3_aa: CASSFGGGENSPLHF
v_call: TRBV27; d_call: -; clone_size: -; j_call: TRBJ1-5; cdr3_nt: TGTGCCAGCAGTCTAGGTGGGGGTATGGGTCAGCCCCAGCATTTT; cdr3_aa: CASSLGGGMGQPQHF
v_call: TRBV9; d_call: -; clone_size: -; j_call: TRBJ2-2; cdr3_nt: TGTGCCAGCAGCGCAAGGACCCCAGGAAATAGTAAGGCGGGGGAGCTGTTTTTT; cdr3_aa: CASSARTPGNSKAGELFF
v_call: TRBV19; d_call: -; clone_size: -; j_call: TRBJ1-2; cdr3_nt: TGTGCCAGTGAGGGGAGGCCCTATGGCTACACCTTC; cdr3_aa: CASEGRPYGYTF